Each of the 9 T cell receptor beta chains below was sequenced from the same sample in a study of cytomegalovirus exposure and HLA in healthy donors. TCRdb keeps only in-frame clones here, not all; method: immunoSEQ multiplex PCR. The table lists some 150,000 clones, 88% of them singletons, with 3% in the top ten. Sample: PBMCs. These receptors were taken from a man aged 18 to 35 in good health and CMV-seronegative.

J is TRBJ1-2 and V is TRBV19; no definite D call. Germline V gene lookup returns CDR1 LNHDA and CDR2 SQIVND (reference sequence). The CDR3 has 15 residues. The V end was cut by 4 bases, the J end by 3 bases, with 15 bases between. The CDR3 loop reads CASSTGPSDYYGYTF. The CDR3, as DNA: TGTGCCAGTAGTACGGGCCCTTCGGACTACTATGGCTACACCTTC.

This chain links TRBV27 with TRBJ2-1; 8 bases agree with TRBD2. Trimming cost V 3 bases and J 3 bases; bases outside gene matches: 4. CDR3 length equals 15 residues. Germline CDR1 and CDR2: MNHEY and SMNVEV (reference sequence). CDR3 DNA: TGTGCCAGCAGTTTCCGGACTAGCCGCTACAATGAGCAGTTCTTC. Translated: CASSFRTSRYNEQFF.

J is TRBJ1-3 and V is TRBV28, with 7 bases identical to TRBD1. Germline CDR1 MDHEN, CDR2 SYDVKM. This CDR3 comprises 12 residues. V lost 2 bases to trimming and J lost 15 bases; unmatched junction nucleotides: 7. In nucleotides, the CDR3 is TGTGCCAGCAGTTTAGTCCCAGGGGGTAGATATTTT. Its translation: CASSLVPGGRYF.

The chain carries TRBV25-1 and TRBJ2-7; 12 positions agree with TRBD2. J lost 5 bases, V lost 2 bases, and 4 bases had no gene match. Per germline, CDR1 MGHDK and CDR2 SYGVNS. There are 15 residues in the CDR3. The CDR3 coding sequence is TGTGCCAGCAGTGAAAGACTAGCGGGAGAGCACGAGCAGTACTTC. Amino acids: CASSERLAGEHEQYF.

This clone was observed a single time. J is TRBJ2-3 and V is TRBV5-4; 10 bases line up with TRBD2. V lost 1 base, J lost 5 bases, and 4 bases stayed unmatched. CDR3 length: 15 amino acids. From germline, CDR1 is SGHNT and CDR2 YYREEE (reference sequence). CDR3 region: CASSLTGTSVDTQYF. The DNA for the CDR3 is TGTGCCAGCAGCTTGACCGGGACTAGCGTAGATACGCAGTATTTT.

The chain links TRBV11-3 to TRBJ2-1; 10 nucleotides align to TRBD2. This CDR3 has 16 amino acids. Unmatched junction bases numbered 6, after V lost 5 bases and J lost 2 bases. The V gene's germline CDR1 is SGHNT and CDR2 YENEEA. The DNA for the CDR3 is TGTGCCAGCAGCCTGAGCACTAGCGGGACCTACAATGAGCAGTTCTTC. Protein sequence: CASSLSTSGTYNEQFF. Combining the CDR3 with reference TRBV11-3 and TRBJ2-1 gives the whole variable domain EAGVVQSPRYKIIEKKQPVAFWCNPISGHNTLYWYLQNLGQGPELLIRYENEEAVDDSQLPKDRFSAERLKGVDSTLKIQPAELGDSAVYLCASSLSTSGTYNEQFFGPGTRLTVL.

This clone appeared a few times. V and J are TRBV25-1 and TRBJ2-7, with 8 bases that match TRBD2. CDR3 size: 13 residues. In germline, CDR1 is MGHDK, CDR2 SYGVNS. Trimming took 4 bases from V and 6 from J; bases not matched to a gene: 5. The CDR3 DNA reads TGTGCCAGCAGTGGGGGACTAGTCAGCGAGCAGTACTTC. Its translation is CASSGGLVSEQYF.

V is TRBV4-1 and J is TRBJ1-5; D is uncertain. V was trimmed by 1 base and J by 4 bases, leaving 14 bases between them. The length of the CDR3 is 16 residues. Per germline, CDR1 MGHRA and CDR2 YSYEKL. The chain's CDR3 is CASSQVETEGNQPQHF. The DNA of the CDR3 is TGCGCCAGCAGCCAAGTAGAGACGGAGGGAAATCAGCCCCAGCATTTT.

The genes are TRBV7-9 and TRBJ2-6; tentative D call: TRBD1 (6 bases). Germline V lookup: CDR1 SEHNR, CDR2 FQNEAQ (reference sequence). V lost 1 base and J lost 0, with 13 bases in between. This CDR3 has 18 residues. The CDR3 loop is CASSLVGQSYSGANVLTF. The CDR3 DNA sequence: TGTGCCAGCAGCTTAGTCGGACAGTCCTACTCTGGGGCCAACGTCCTGACTTTC.